These T cell receptor beta chains were read from a single sample in a study of CD8 T cells in ankylosing spondylitis. TCRdb itself ran the 5' RACE reads through MiXCR, one entry per CDR3 protein. In the table there are some 17,000 distinct CDR3 sequences, 8% to 9% of which are singletons. Sequencing used blood. These receptors all stem from a male donor with ankylosing spondylitis or in good health (not recorded which). The CDR3 runs from the conserved cysteine through the conserved F or W. D genes are given only for firm matches. The size of a clone is reported for some rows only, either as once, few or many, or as a class for expanded clones.

clone_size: few
d_call: .
j_call: TRBJ1-5
v_call: TRBV18
cdr3_length: 16
cdr3_aa: CASSPPGGQGNQPQHF
cdr3_nt: TGTGCCAGCTCACCACCCGGGGGCCAAGGCAATCAGCCCCAGCATTTT

clone_size: many
d_call: TRBD2
j_call: TRBJ2-1
v_call: TRBV12-3/TRBV12-4
cdr3_length: 16
cdr3_aa: CASSLISGGSYNEQFF
cdr3_nt: TGTGCCAGCAGTTTAATTAGCGGGGGATCCTACAATGAGCAGTTCTTC

clone_size: few
d_call: .
j_call: TRBJ1-6
v_call: TRBV10-3
cdr3_length: 16
cdr3_aa: CAISALGVFNNSPLHF
cdr3_nt: TGTGCCATCAGTGCATTAGGGGTCTTCAATAATTCACCCCTCCACTTT

clone_size: .
d_call: TRBD1
j_call: TRBJ2-1
v_call: TRBV5-1
cdr3_length: 17
cdr3_aa: CASSSSPGQVLLNEQFF
cdr3_nt: TGCGCCAGCAGCTCCTCGCCTGGACAGGTATTATTGAATGAGCAGTTCTTC

clone_size: .
d_call: TRBD2
j_call: TRBJ2-7
v_call: TRBV6-5
cdr3_length: 16
cdr3_aa: CASSYSGLAAAYEQYF
cdr3_nt: TGTGCCAGCAGTTACTCGGGACTAGCGGCCGCCTACGAGCAGTACTTC

clone_size: .
d_call: .
j_call: TRBJ2-1
v_call: TRBV24-1
cdr3_length: 13
cdr3_aa: CATSDSNWHEQFF
cdr3_nt: TGTGCCACCAGTGATTCCAACTGGCATGAGCAGTTCTTC

clone_size: .
d_call: .
j_call: TRBJ2-2
v_call: TRBV29-1
cdr3_length: 15
cdr3_aa: CSVADRRASSGELFF
cdr3_nt: TGCAGCGTTGCCGATAGGAGGGCGTCATCCGGGGAGCTGTTTTTT

clone_size: few
d_call: .
j_call: TRBJ1-4
v_call: TRBV29-1
cdr3_length: 13
cdr3_aa: CSAQPSLAEKLFF
cdr3_nt: TGCAGCGCACAACCCTCTTTGGCTGAAAAACTGTTTTTT

clone_size: few
d_call: TRBD2
j_call: TRBJ2-1
v_call: TRBV18
cdr3_length: 14
cdr3_aa: CASAEIAGYNEQFF
cdr3_nt: TGTGCCAGCGCCGAAATAGCGGGTTACAATGAGCAGTTCTTC

clone_size: many
d_call: TRBD1
j_call: TRBJ2-1
v_call: TRBV5-1
cdr3_length: 14
cdr3_aa: CASSLAAGGTEQFF
cdr3_nt: TGCGCCAGCAGCTTGGCGGCAGGGGGCACTGAGCAGTTCTTC

clone_size: many
d_call: .
j_call: TRBJ1-5
v_call: TRBV12-3/TRBV12-4
cdr3_length: 16
cdr3_aa: CASSSRGDFSNQPQHF
cdr3_nt: TGTGCCAGCAGTTCCAGGGGCGACTTTAGCAATCAGCCCCAGCATTTT

clone_size: few
d_call: .
j_call: TRBJ1-5
v_call: TRBV5-1
cdr3_length: 14
cdr3_aa: CASSFSGQEEPQHF
cdr3_nt: TGCGCCAGCAGCTTTTCAGGGCAGGAAGAGCCCCAGCATTTT

clone_size: many
d_call: TRBD1
j_call: TRBJ2-2
v_call: TRBV11-2
cdr3_length: 15
cdr3_aa: CASSSWDRATGELFF
cdr3_nt: TGTGCCAGCAGCTCATGGGACAGAGCTACCGGGGAGCTGTTTTTT

clone_size: many
d_call: TRBD1
j_call: TRBJ2-2
v_call: TRBV20-1
cdr3_length: 15
cdr3_aa: CSARLGQANTGELFF
cdr3_nt: TGCAGTGCTAGACTGGGACAGGCGAACACCGGGGAGCTGTTTTTT

clone_size: medium-sized
d_call: .
j_call: TRBJ1-3
v_call: TRBV5-1
cdr3_length: 14
cdr3_aa: CASSLSSAGNTIYF
cdr3_nt: TGCGCCAGCAGCTTGTCCAGTGCCGGAAACACCATATATTTT

clone_size: .
d_call: .
j_call: TRBJ2-2
v_call: TRBV20-1
cdr3_length: 13
cdr3_aa: CSARGWNTGELFF
cdr3_nt: TGCAGTGCGAGGGGCTGGAACACCGGGGAGCTGTTTTTT

clone_size: few
d_call: .
j_call: TRBJ1-5
v_call: TRBV10-1
cdr3_length: 14
cdr3_aa: CASRNTGSNQPQHF
cdr3_nt: TGCGCCAGCAGGAACACTGGGAGCAATCAGCCCCAGCATTTT

clone_size: many
d_call: .
j_call: TRBJ2-5
v_call: TRBV11-2
cdr3_length: 14
cdr3_aa: CASSLGGGLETQYF
cdr3_nt: TGTGCCAGCAGCTTGGGTGGTGGGTTAGAGACCCAGTACTTC

clone_size: many
d_call: .
j_call: TRBJ2-1
v_call: TRBV14
cdr3_length: 14
cdr3_aa: CASSPVGGYSEQFF
cdr3_nt: TGTGCCAGCAGCCCGGTCGGGGGTTATAGTGAGCAGTTCTTC